These T cell receptor beta chains were read from a single sample in a study of blood T cell repertoires in COVID-19. Some clones are missing from TCRdb's copy, which holds only in-frame ones; the method was immunoSEQ multiplex PCR. The table lists approximately 120,000 clones, roughly 90% of them singletons. Sequenced: peripheral blood. The source of these receptors is a man aged 45 to 65 with acute or convalescent COVID-19. Both conserved end residues are trimmed from each CDR3. Clone size, where shown, is once, few, many, or a class for clones that have expanded.

j_call v_call clone_size cdr3_aa
TRBJ1-1 TRBV6-1 once ASSEARGWYKAF
TRBJ2-3 TRBV7-9 - ASSLAGRSPDTQY
TRBJ2-1 TRBV12-5 - ASVRTGGSQNEQF
TRBJ2-1 TRBV10-3 - AINSGRDHNEQF
TRBJ1-5 TRBV27 few ASTGGNQPQH
TRBJ2-3 TRBV9 - ASSKRRLAGALSTDTQY
TRBJ1-2 TRBV19 - ASSMGLPNYGYT
TRBJ2-7 TRBV3-1/TRBV3-2 - ASSSRGYEQY
TRBJ2-1 TRBV24-1 - ATSRTGTLNEQF
TRBJ2-7 TRBV25-1 - ASSDPKAGEFYEQY
TRBJ1-1 TRBV5-1 few ASSLRGGQGGTEAF
TRBJ2-1 TRBV19 few ASSIAQRGLYNEQF
TRBJ2-3 TRBV5-4 - ASSLGGSGRSTDTQY
TRBJ2-2 TRBV12-5 - ASGTGDRNTGELF
TRBJ2-7 TRBV6-1 - ASSEELDRPPYEQY
TRBJ2-7 TRBV11-3 - ASSPQAGVGEQY
TRBJ1-1 TRBV29-1 - SVRIQGSGNTEAF
TRBJ1-1 TRBV20-1 - SARQGLEAF
TRBJ1-1 TRBV6-1 - ASSEAGQGLNTEAF
TRBJ2-6 TRBV12-5 - ASGRGQTGANVLT
TRBJ1-2 TRBV19 once ASSVRDTYGYT
TRBJ1-2 TRBV18 - ASSQAGTGYGYT
TRBJ2-2 TRBV5-5 few ASSLPFTVGELF
TRBJ1-1 TRBV23-1 - ASSQIPRDTEAF
TRBJ2-2 TRBV9 - ASSPGLAGGSGELF
TRBJ2-1 TRBV3-1/TRBV3-2 - ASSRLTGSSYNEQF
TRBJ2-5 TRBV24-1 - ATSEKADRGRSETQY
TRBJ2-6 TRBV7-9 - ASSWTGITGANVLT
TRBJ1-4 TRBV19 - ASSIGQGPEKLF
TRBJ1-5 TRBV4-1 few ASSQDRPGDTNSNQPQH
TRBJ2-3 TRBV11-3 - ASSLDGSLADTQY
TRBJ2-5 TRBV9 - ASSAPGTGGETQY
TRBJ1-5 TRBV18 once ASSTGTGWVQPQH
TRBJ2-2 TRBV10-3 - AITGAGRDTGELF
TRBJ2-5 TRBV19 - ASSIGGLAGGEETQY
TRBJ1-1 TRBV19 - ASSVTRLNTEAF
TRBJ2-7 TRBV5-1 - ASSLGTSGTYEQY
TRBJ1-1 TRBV29-1 - SVTGSTEAF
TRBJ2-2 TRBV5-1 - ASSHSGKNTGELF